These T cell receptor beta chains were read from a single sample in a study of identical twins. TCRdb recomputed calls from the 5' RACE reads with MiXCR, one row per CDR3 protein. Of about 190,000 distinct CDR3 sequences in the sample, more than 15% were seen once. These data were also reused for a study on T cells expressing NK-cell markers.

The sample comprised CD8+ T cells sorted from blood. The receptors originated from a woman aged 18-30 years in good health. The CDR3 runs from the conserved cysteine through the conserved F or W. A D gene is named only where the DNA matches it firmly. Rows give clone size only sometimes, using once, few, many, or a class for an expanded clone.

abundance,d_gene,j_gene,v_gene,len,CDR3nt,CDR3aa
NA,NA,TRBJ2-1,TRBV12-3/TRBV12-4,14,TGTGCCAGCAGTTTAATCCGGGGGGCCGGTGAGCAGTTCTTC,CASSLIRGAGEQFF
NA,TRBD1,TRBJ2-6,TRBV27,16,TGTGCCAGCAGTCTGGACAGGGCCTCTGGGGCCAACGTCCTGACTTTC,CASSLDRASGANVLTF
NA,TRBD2,TRBJ2-1,TRBV4-3,16,TGCGCCAGCAGCCAAGGTAGTCGCGGGAGGGGGTATGAGCAGTTCTTC,CASSQGSRGRGYEQFF
many,NA,TRBJ1-2,TRBV2,10,TGTGCCAGCAGTGCCTATGGCTACACCTTC,CASSAYGYTF
many,NA,TRBJ1-2,TRBV7-9,13,TGTGCCAGCAGCCCACCATTCGGGTATGGCTACACCTTC,CASSPPFGYGYTF
NA,TRBD1,TRBJ1-4,TRBV2,13,TGTGCCAGCAGTGCTACAGGGGAAGAAAAACTGTTTTTT,CASSATGEEKLFF
few,TRBD1,TRBJ2-1,TRBV27,16,TGTGCCAGCAGTCGAGAGATAGGAGGACAGGGCAATGAGCAGTTCTTC,CASSREIGGQGNEQFF
few,NA,TRBJ2-5,TRBV9,15,TGTGCCAGCAGCGTAGGAGGCGTATCCCAAGAGACCCAGTACTTC,CASSVGGVSQETQYF
many,NA,TRBJ1-5,TRBV10-2,13,TGCGCCAGCAGCCTTTATAGCAATCAGCCCCAGCATTTT,CASSLYSNQPQHF
NA,NA,TRBJ2-7,TRBV7-9,13,TGTGCCAGCAGGGGCCCACCATCCGTCGAGCAGTACTTC,CASRGPPSVEQYF
many,NA,TRBJ2-6,TRBV9,14,TGTGCCAGCAGCGTGAGTTCTGGGGCCAACGTCCTGACTTTC,CASSVSSGANVLTF
NA,TRBD1,TRBJ2-7,TRBV14,16,TGTGCCAGCAGCCCCCTCGCGACAGGGGACTCCTACGAGCAGTACTTC,CASSPLATGDSYEQYF
NA,NA,TRBJ1-4,TRBV3-1,17,TGTGCCAGCAGCCCGAGTAACGGACTCGCAACTAATGAAAAACTGTTTTTT,CASSPSNGLATNEKLFF
NA,NA,TRBJ1-5,TRBV27,17,TGTGCCAGCAGCCCAATTGGGACCAGGGAGGGTTTTCAGCCCCAGCATTTT,CASSPIGTREGFQPQHF
NA,NA,TRBJ2-3,TRBV7-3,16,TGTGCCAGCAGCCCCGGGACTCATCAAAACACAGATACGCAGTATTTT,CASSPGTHQNTDTQYF
few,NA,TRBJ2-3,TRBV11-3,15,TGTGCCAGCAGCTTAGAGGCCAGGACTTTAGATACGCAGTATTTT,CASSLEARTLDTQYF
few,NA,TRBJ2-7,TRBV7-9,15,TGTGCCAGCAGCTTAACCTCTAGCGTGCACTACGAGCAGTACTTC,CASSLTSSVHYEQYF
NA,NA,TRBJ1-1,TRBV13,14,TGTGCCAGCAGCTCCACGGACATGAACACTGAAGCTTTCTTT,CASSSTDMNTEAFF
few,TRBD1,TRBJ2-3,TRBV29-1,10,TGCAGCGTTGAAGGACAGGGACCGTATTTT,CSVEGQGPYF
NA,NA,TRBJ2-7,TRBV27,16,TGTGCCAGCAGTTTGCGTCCGGGGCTAACCGCCTACGAGCAGTACTTC,CASSLRPGLTAYEQYF
NA,NA,TRBJ2-1,TRBV6-2/TRBV6-3,14,TGTGCCAGCAGTTACGCCAAAGTTAGCGGTGAGCAGTTCTTC,CASSYAKVSGEQFF
NA,TRBD1,TRBJ2-7,TRBV7-9,15,TGTGACAGCAGCTTGGGACAGGGAATCCTCTACGAGCAGTACTTC,CDSSLGQGILYEQYF
few,NA,TRBJ2-1,TRBV11-3,13,TGTGCCAGCAGCCTGGAGGGGGCCGATGAGCAGTTCTTC,CASSLEGADEQFF
NA,TRBD2,TRBJ2-3,TRBV4-2,17,TGTGCCAGCAGCCAAGAGTATCGGGGGGAAGGGACAGATACGCAGTATTTT,CASSQEYRGEGTDTQYF
few,NA,TRBJ2-1,TRBV9,16,TGTGCCAGCAGCGCCGTAGGGAAGGGATCCTACAATGAGCAGTTCTTC,CASSAVGKGSYNEQFF